The 31 T cell receptor beta chains in this list originate from one sample, sequenced in a study of OX40 agonist ivuxolimab in advanced cancers. The library relied on the immunoSEQ multiplex PCR assay. The clones in this table, taken by TCRdb from immuneACCESS, are in-frame only. Not every clone is retained; where verified, under half of the shortfall comes from an unresolved V gene, and the cause of the rest is unknown. This sample has tens of thousands of clones in its table, and roughly 84% of those were observed once. The ten most abundant clones make up roughly 30% of the sample. Sequenced material: CD4+ or CD8+ T cells sorted from blood, taken in a trial of the OX40 agonist ivuxolimab. The receptors originated from an adult with an advanced solid tumor such as melanoma, head and neck, liver or kidney cancer.

The V gene is TRBV5-1, the J gene TRBJ2-3; 12 bases match TRBD2. Germline trimming cut 0 bases from V and 2 bases from J; bases unmatched to any gene: 7. The CDR3 sequence is 18 residues long. Germline CDR1 SGHRS, CDR2 YFSETQ. The CDR3 coding sequence is TGCGCCAGCAGCTTGGGGCTAGCGGGGGGGCGTATCACAGATACGCAGTATTTT. The encoded protein is CASSLGLAGGRITDTQYF.

This rearrangement joins TRBV5-1 to TRBJ2-5; no definite D call. CDR1 and CDR2 (germline): SGHRS, YFSETQ. Trimming pared 0 bases from V and 2 bases from J, leaving 14 bases between. This CDR3 region has 16 residues. The chain's CDR3 is CASSLDGGRLQETQYF. The CDR3 bases are TGCGCCAGCAGCTTGGACGGCGGCAGATTACAAGAGACCCAGTACTTC.

The chain carries TRBV12-5 and TRBJ2-1, with D maybe TRBD2 (5 bases). Germline loops: CDR1 LGHNT, CDR2 FRNRAP. This CDR3 spans 17 amino acids. Trimming stripped 0 bases from V and 1 base from J, with 13 bases between. The CDR3 loop reads CASGLVLGVRSYNEQFF. CDR3 DNA sequence: TGTGCTAGTGGTTTGGTACTGGGAGTTCGATCCTACAATGAGCAGTTCTTC.

V and J are TRBV19 and TRBJ2-5, with D maybe TRBD2 (5 bases). Between the trimmed V and J ends, which lost 6 bases and 5 bases, there was a span of 13 bases. Germline CDR1 LNHDA, CDR2 SQIVND (reference sequence). This CDR3 comprises 13 residues. This chain's CDR3 is CASRPAGVETQYF. The CDR3 bases are TGTGCCAGTAGACCAGCCGGGGTGGAGACCCAGTACTTC.

This clone appeared a single time. The chain joins TRBV4-1 to TRBJ2-7; D is undetermined. Germline V gives CDR1 MGHRA, CDR2 YSYEKL. CDR3 size: 15 residues. The ends were cut back, 0 bases at V and 1 base at J, with 10 bases in the middle. CDR3 nucleotide sequence: TGCGCCAGCAGCCAAGATATACAGCCATCCTACGAGCAGTACTTC. Its protein product is CASSQDIQPSYEQYF.

This chain joins TRBV5-1 and TRBJ2-2; TRBD1 matches at 8 bases. CDR1 is SGHRS, CDR2 YFSETQ, per germline. Germline trimming cut 0 bases from V and 3 bases from J; bases unmatched to any gene: 4. The CDR3 extends over 16 amino acids. DNA of the CDR3: TGCGCCAGCAGCTTGGAGGCAGGGGGCGACACCGGGGAGCTGTTTTTT. It specifies CASSLEAGGDTGELFF.

Only a few counts were recorded for this clone. This sequence joins TRBV5-1 and TRBJ2-7; D may be TRBD1 or TRBD2 (5 bases each). V was cut by 2 bases and J by 8 bases, with 17 bases left in between. This CDR3 has 14 amino acids. Looked up from germline, CDR1 is SGHRS and CDR2 is YFSETQ. DNA of the CDR3: TGCGCCAGCAGCTTTGAGGGGACCCCTACGCAGCAGTACTTC. It codes for CASSFEGTPTQQYF.

The chain links TRBV5-4 to TRBJ2-2; 15 nucleotides match TRBD2. Germline V gene lookup returns CDR1 SGHNT and CDR2 YYREEE (reference sequence). The J segment lost 4 bases and the V segment lost 5 bases, leaving 3 bases of the junction unmatched. There are 16 residues in the CDR3. The CDR3 region is CASSSGLAGGTGELFF. CDR3 sequence (DNA): TGTGCCAGCAGTTCGGGACTAGCGGGAGGCACCGGGGAGCTGTTTTTT. The full variable domain, its missing parts supplied by reference TRBV5-4 and TRBJ2-2, is ETGVTQSPTHLIKTRGQQVTLRCSSQSGHNTVSWYQQALGQGPQFIFQYYREEENGRGNFPPRFSGLQFPNYSSELNVNALELDDSALYLCASSSGLAGGTGELFFGEGSRLTVL.

The chain employs TRBV6-1 and TRBJ1-4, with TRBD1 as a possible D gene (6 bases). Germline-derived CDR1 and CDR2 are MNHNS and SASEGT. There are 14 residues in the CDR3. With 0 bases removed from V and 7 bases from J, the gap between germline ends came to 9 bases. CDR3 in amino acids: CASSEAGASEKLFF. Here the CDR3 DNA reads TGTGCCAGCAGTGAAGCGGGGGCGAGTGAAAAACTGTTTTTT.

This clone was picked up a small number of times. V usage is TRBV6-6 and J usage is TRBJ2-5; D tentatively fits TRBD1 or TRBD2 (5 bases each). Germline CDR1 and CDR2: MNHNY and SVGAGI (reference sequence). The CDR3 spans 14 residues. Deletions cut 1 base from V and 2 bases from J, with 8 bases between. CDR3 sequence: CASSYLWGQETQYF. For the CDR3, the DNA is TGTGCCAGCAGTTACTTATGGGGGCAAGAGACCCAGTACTTC.

In DNA form, the CDR3 reads TGTGCCAGCAGTTTTTTGCGGGAAAACACTGAAGCTTTCTTT. Translation gives CASSFLRENTEAFF. The chain is built from TRBV28 and TRBJ1-1; D is unresolved. The CDR3 runs 14 residues. V dropped 3 bases and J dropped 2 bases, with 10 bases sitting between them. CDR1 MDHEN and CDR2 SYDVKM come from the germline V gene.

V is TRBV4-2 and J is TRBJ2-2; no definite D call. This CDR3 comprises 18 residues. Germline CDR1 LGHNA, CDR2 YNFKEQ. The V and J ends lost 0 bases and 0 bases respectively, with 14 bases between them. The CDR3 loop is CASSQDPLPGSNTGELFF. In DNA, the CDR3 is TGTGCCAGCAGCCAAGACCCCCTTCCCGGATCGAACACCGGGGAGCTGTTTTTT.

V gene TRBV5-5 combines with J gene TRBJ1-3; D call uncertain. Germline V gene sequence: CDR1 SGHKS, CDR2 YYEKEE (reference sequence). The CDR3 has 17 residues. Trimming removed 4 bases at V and 0 bases at J, with 17 bases between. CDR3 in amino acids: CASSVSNPAGSGNTIYF. The CDR3, as DNA: TGTGCCAGCAGCGTTTCCAACCCGGCAGGCTCTGGAAACACCATATATTTT.

The rearrangement links TRBV7-9 to TRBJ1-2; D is uncertain. V lost 3 bases, J lost 3 bases, and 26 bases lay in between. There are 19 residues in the CDR3. The V gene's germline CDR1 is SEHNR and CDR2 FQNEAQ (reference sequence). The CDR3 spells CASSFSLLGPVSFYYGYTF. The CDR3 DNA is TGTGCCAGCAGCTTTTCCCTTCTAGGGCCAGTCTCTTTTTACTATGGCTACACCTTC.

The V gene is TRBV5-6, the J gene TRBJ2-6; D call uncertain. Germline V gene lookup returns CDR1 SGHDT and CDR2 YYEEEE. The V end lost 2 bases, the J end lost 0 bases, and 0 bases lay between the germline ends. This CDR3 has 13 amino acids. The CDR3 DNA follows: TGTGCCAGCAGCTTCTCTGGGGCCAACGTCCTGACTTTC. Translated, it gives CASSFSGANVLTF.

The chain recombines TRBV6-6 with TRBJ1-5; 8 nucleotides line up with TRBD1. CDR3 length equals 16 residues. V dropped 2 bases and J dropped 11; count of bases not matched to a gene: 14. Per germline, CDR1 MNHNY and CDR2 SVGAGI (reference sequence). In nucleotides, the CDR3 is TGTGCCAGCAGTTACCGCGGACAGGGTGAGATCAGCACCCAGCATTTT. Its protein is CASSYRGQGEISTQHF.

The V and J genes are TRBV6-1 and TRBJ1-5; a possible D gene is TRBD1 (5 bases). V shed 8 bases and J shed 3 bases, with 17 bases lying between them. Germline CDR1 is MNHNS and CDR2 is SASEGT. The CDR3 spans 15 residues. DNA of the CDR3: TGTGCCAGCCTTCTGATGACAGATTCCAATCAGCCCCAGCATTTT. Translation gives CASLLMTDSNQPQHF.

This chain uses TRBV7-6 with TRBJ1-1; D might be TRBD1 (5 bases). Germline V lookup: CDR1 SGHVS, CDR2 FNYEAQ. The V gene lost 4 bases and the J gene lost 1 base, with 7 bases spanning the gap. This CDR3 comprises 13 residues. The CDR3 DNA reads as TGTGCCAGCAGCTATGGACAGAACACTGAAGCTTTCTTT. Amino acid sequence: CASSYGQNTEAFF.

This sequence joins TRBV7-9 and TRBJ1-2; 9 positions match TRBD1. V gave up 5 bases and J gave up 8 bases; unmatched junction bases: 9. From germline, CDR1 is SEHNR and CDR2 FQNEAQ (reference sequence). The CDR3 covers 14 residues. CDR3 sequence (DNA): TGTGCCAGCAGCGAACTAGGGACAGGGAGGGGCTACACCTTC. Residues: CASSELGTGRGYTF.

The gene calls are TRBV5-4 and TRBJ2-3; the D gene is possibly TRBD2 (6 bases). The CDR3 covers 15 residues. The V end was cut by 4 bases, the J end by 6 bases, with 18 bases between. The germline V gene has CDR1 SGHNT and CDR2 YYREEE (reference sequence). The CDR3 loop is CASSNPGLTTDTQYF. The CDR3 DNA reads TGTGCCAGCAGCAATCCGGGACTGACAACGGATACGCAGTATTTT.

This clone is a singleton in its sample. The CDR3 loop is CASSAGTPIYTF. The CDR3 nucleotides read TGTGCCAGCAGTGCCGGGACCCCAATCTACACCTTC. The J gene is TRBJ1-2, the V gene TRBV2; possibly TRBD1 for D (5 bases). Germline CDR1 SNHLY, CDR2 FYNNEI. The CDR3 has 12 amino acids. V lost 4 bases and J lost 10, with 13 bases in between.

The chain combines TRBV27 with TRBJ1-5, with 7 bases aligning to TRBD1. The CDR3 has 13 amino acids. Trimming removed 10 bases from V and 6 bases from J; junction bases left unmatched: 9. Germline CDR1 is MNHEY and CDR2 is SMNVEV (reference sequence). CDR3 sequence: CAIRQGQSQPQHF. The CDR3, as DNA: TGTGCCATCCGACAGGGACAGAGTCAGCCCCAGCATTTT.

The genes are TRBV10-3 and TRBJ1-4, with D perhaps matching TRBD1 (5 bases). Germline values: CDR1 ENHRY, CDR2 SYGVKD. Trimming shortened V by 4 bases and J by 3 bases, and 15 bases separated the two germline ends. This CDR3 comprises 16 residues. The CDR3 bases are TGTGCCATCAGTGCGGGACGCGAAATTTCTAATGAAAAACTGTTTTTT. It codes for CAISAGREISNEKLFF.

In DNA form, the CDR3 reads TGTGCCAGTAGTAAGGGGTTGGGGAATCAGCCCCAGCATTTT. Its protein is CASSKGLGNQPQHF. The chain employs TRBV19 and TRBJ1-5, with a weak D call TRBD1 (5 bases). The CDR3 covers 14 residues. With 4 bases removed from V and 4 bases from J, the gap between germline ends came to 11 bases. The germline gives CDR1 LNHDA, CDR2 SQIVND (reference sequence).

The rearrangement joins TRBV4-1 to TRBJ1-1; D remains ambiguous. CDR3 size: 13 residues. Germline lookup yields CDR1 MGHRA and CDR2 YSYEKL. V dropped 8 bases and J dropped 6 bases, with 16 bases sitting between them. CDR3 DNA: TGCGCCAGCGCAGCTGGGGTTCTCGCTGAAGCTTTCTTT. It codes for CASAAGVLAEAFF.

The chain combines TRBV10-1 with TRBJ1-6; D uncertain. From germline, CDR1 is WNHNN and CDR2 SYGVQD (reference sequence). There are 15 residues in the CDR3. The V and J ends lost 7 bases and 0 bases respectively, with 10 bases between them. The CDR3 nucleotides read TGCGCCAGCAATGCCTCACACTCCTATAATTCACCCCTCCACTTT. Residues: CASNASHSYNSPLHF.

The rearrangement links TRBV4-1 to TRBJ1-4; D perhaps matches TRBD1 (5 bases). This CDR3 has 15 amino acids. Trimming removed 1 base from V and 8 bases from J, with 14 bases in between. Germline CDR1 and CDR2: MGHRA and YSYEKL. In DNA, the CDR3 is TGCGCCAGCAGCCAAGGCGGCAGGGCTTACGAAAAACTGTTTTTT. Translation: CASSQGGRAYEKLFF.

V is TRBV6-4 and J is TRBJ1-2; D possibly corresponds to TRBD1 (5 bases). Germline values: CDR1 MRHNA, CDR2 SNTAGT. The germline V and J ends were trimmed by 4 bases and 12 bases, with 15 bases remaining between them. The CDR3 is 12 residues long. CDR3 in amino acids: CASSGDDRVHTF. The CDR3 coding sequence is TGTGCCAGCAGTGGGGACGATAGGGTACACACCTTC.

Only a few counts were recorded for this clone. CDR3 amino acids: CASSTSGPISYEQYF. The CDR3 DNA follows: TGCGCCAGCAGCACTAGCGGACCTATCTCCTACGAGCAGTACTTC. This chain links TRBV4-1 with TRBJ2-7, with TRBD2 matching 8 bases. CDR1 and CDR2 from the germline V gene are MGHRA and YSYEKL. V was clipped by 5 bases and J by 0 bases; unmatched bases: 6. The CDR3 is 15 residues long.

This chain joins TRBV7-9 and TRBJ2-1; 9 nucleotides align to TRBD2. Trimming removed 6 bases from V and 4 bases from J; junction bases left unmatched: 4. The CDR3 has 14 residues. Germline V gene data show CDR1 as SEHNR and CDR2 as FQNEAQ (reference sequence). CDR3 bases: TGTGCCAGCAGTGGGCTAGCGGGATACAATGAGCAGTTCTTC. It translates to CASSGLAGYNEQFF.

The V call is TRBV5-1, the J call TRBJ1-1; TRBD1 is a possible D gene (6 bases). V gave up 5 bases and J gave up 3 bases, with 11 bases separating them. This CDR3 region has 13 residues. CDR1 and CDR2 (germline): SGHRS, YFSETQ. The CDR3, as DNA: TGCGCCAGCAGAATCGAGGGGGACACTGAAGCTTTCTTT. Amino acid sequence: CASRIEGDTEAFF.